This T cell receptor (beta chain) was captured in a study of T cells after yellow fever vaccination. Study-wide background: The authors prepared low-cell-number fractions using SMART-Seq v4 Ultra Low Input. Study-wide points: Abundant clonotypes (contaminants from the bulk population) could be present in FACS-sorted repertoires.

In germline, CDR1 is MNHEY, CDR2 SVGEGT. V shed 5 bases and J 5 bases; nucleotides not matched to a gene: 12. This CDR3 is built from 16 residues. Template switching with 5'RACE generated the TCR cDNA and added a universal primer site and UMIs. TCRdb itself ran the 5' RACE reads through MiXCR, one entry per CDR3 protein. The profile covers some 99,000 distinct CDR3 sequences, with about 6% appearing a single time and more than 40% taken by the ten largest. The table lists this clonotype with a few counts. Its antigen is unknown. The sample in question was CD8+ T cells sorted from PBMCs, obtained 10 days after the yellow fever booster vaccination. The chain uses TRBV6-2 or TRBV6-3 and TRBJ2-7, with 10 bases lining up with TRBD1. This receptor was taken from a man between 18 and 35 years old who received the YFV17D yellow fever vaccine. The CDR3 reads CASSQTGTGVLDEQYV. CDR3 bases: TGTGCCAGCAGTCAGACCGGGACAGGGGTATTGGACGAGCAGTACGTC.